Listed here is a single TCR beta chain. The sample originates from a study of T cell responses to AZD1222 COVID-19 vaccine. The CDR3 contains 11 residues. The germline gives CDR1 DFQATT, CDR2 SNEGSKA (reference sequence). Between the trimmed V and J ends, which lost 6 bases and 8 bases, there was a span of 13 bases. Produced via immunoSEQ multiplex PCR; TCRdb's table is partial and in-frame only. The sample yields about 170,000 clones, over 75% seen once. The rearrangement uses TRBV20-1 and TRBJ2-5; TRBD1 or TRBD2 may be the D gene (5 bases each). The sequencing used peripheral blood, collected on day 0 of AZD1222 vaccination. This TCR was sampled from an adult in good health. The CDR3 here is CSASGAQTQYF. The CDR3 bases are TGCAGTGCCTCCGGGGCCCAAACCCAGTACTTC.